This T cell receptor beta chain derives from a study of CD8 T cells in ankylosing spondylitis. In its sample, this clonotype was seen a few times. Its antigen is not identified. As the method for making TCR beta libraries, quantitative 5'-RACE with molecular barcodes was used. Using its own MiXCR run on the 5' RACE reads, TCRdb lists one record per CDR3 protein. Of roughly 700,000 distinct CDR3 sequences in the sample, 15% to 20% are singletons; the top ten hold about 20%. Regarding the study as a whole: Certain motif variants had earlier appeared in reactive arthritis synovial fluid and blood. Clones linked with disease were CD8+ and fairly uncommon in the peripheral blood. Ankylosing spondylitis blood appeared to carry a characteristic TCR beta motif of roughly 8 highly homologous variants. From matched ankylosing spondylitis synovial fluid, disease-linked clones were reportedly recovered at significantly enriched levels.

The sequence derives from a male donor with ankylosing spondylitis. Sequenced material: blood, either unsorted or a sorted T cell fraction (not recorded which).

The CDR3 region is CAIGGAPDTGELFF. CDR3 nucleotide sequence: TGTGCCATCGGAGGGGCTCCGGACACCGGGGAGCTGTTTTTT. The rearrangement links TRBV10-3 to TRBJ2-2, with a tentative D call TRBD2 (6 bases). The germline V gene has CDR1 ENHRY and CDR2 SYGVKD. The length of the CDR3 is 14 residues. V was shortened by 8 bases and J by 3 bases, with 13 bases between the two germline ends.